These T cell receptor beta chains were read from a single sample in a study of T cells in Graves' hyperthyroidism and ophthalmopathy. Using its own MiXCR run on the multiplex PCR reads, TCRdb lists one record per CDR3 protein. The sample carries approximately 430,000 distinct CDR3 sequences, 15% to 18% recorded once. Sequencing input: blood. Receptors were obtained from a woman between 18 and 29 years old with Graves' hyperthyroidism. CDR3s include the opening cysteine and the closing phenylalanine or tryptophan. Each record gives: CDR3 DNA, CDR3 protein, D gene, V gene, J gene, clone size. A D gene is named only where the DNA matches it firmly. Where a row states a size, it is once, few, many or the class of an expanded clone; other rows omit it.

TGCGCCAGCAGCCGCCATACTAGCGGGGGGGCCGATGCAGATACGCAGTATTTT	CASSRHTSGGADADTQYF	TRBD2	TRBV4-3	TRBJ2-3	few
TGCGCCAGCAGCGTCGGGACAGCCCAAGAGACCCAGTACTTC	CASSVGTAQETQYF	TRBD1	TRBV5-1	TRBJ2-5	many
TGTGCCAGCCGGGCGGGGGTCGTCGTCGGGGAGCTGTTTTTT	CASRAGVVVGELFF	TRBD2	TRBV27	TRBJ2-2	.
TGTGCCAGCAGCCATGACGGGACAGGGTTTGGCTACACCTTC	CASSHDGTGFGYTF	TRBD1	TRBV4-2	TRBJ1-2	few
TGTGCCAGCAGCCCCTTACCGGAGAGCTCCTACAATGAGCAGTCCTTC	CASSPLPESSYNEQSF	.	TRBV14	TRBJ2-1	.
TGTGCCAGCAGTTTTCGCCCAGGGGAGGCCCAGTACTTC	CASSFRPGEAQYF	.	TRBV28	TRBJ2-5	.
TGTGCCAGCAGTCCCTCCCACGGCGGGCGGACCCAGTACTTC	CASSPSHGGRTQYF	.	TRBV28	TRBJ2-5	many
TGTGCCAGCAGCTTGTTGGAAAATGAAAAACTGTTTTTT	CASSLLENEKLFF	.	TRBV5-8	TRBJ1-4	.
TGTGCCAGCTCATTTGGACGGCCTGAAGAGACCCAGTACTTC	CASSFGRPEETQYF	.	TRBV28	TRBJ2-5	.
TGTGCCAGCAGCCCAACTAGTCATGAGCAGTTCTTC	CASSPTSHEQFF	.	TRBV7-6	TRBJ2-1	few
TGCGCCAGCAGCTTCGACAGGGGGACAGGAAAACTGTTTTTT	CASSFDRGTGKLFF	TRBD1	TRBV5-1	TRBJ1-4	many
TGTGCCAGCATGATGGGTTCTAGCACAGATACGCAGTATTTT	CASMMGSSTDTQYF	.	TRBV6-1	TRBJ2-3	.
TGTGCCAGCACCCCGGTGCGGCTAGCGGGAATAGAGACCCAGTACTTC	CASTPVRLAGIETQYF	TRBD2	TRBV2	TRBJ2-5	many
TGCAGCGTTGAGGGCTACACCTTC	CSVEGYTF	.	TRBV29-1	TRBJ1-2	.
TGCGCCAGCAGCCAATTATCGGACGGGAAGGGGGTCAATGAGCAGTTCTTC	CASSQLSDGKGVNEQFF	.	TRBV4-1	TRBJ2-1	.
TGTGCCAGCAGCTCCCCGGGACTAGCGGGGGCCCGAAACACCGGGGAGCTGTTTTTT	CASSSPGLAGARNTGELFF	TRBD2	TRBV7-3	TRBJ2-2	few
TGTGCCAGCAGTTTGATAAGGGCCAGGGGGTTAAACTATGGCTACACCTTC	CASSLIRARGLNYGYTF	TRBD1	TRBV6-1	TRBJ1-2	many
TGCGCCAGCAGCTTGTTAGCGGGAGGCGAGCAGTACTTC	CASSLLAGGEQYF	TRBD2	TRBV5-1	TRBJ2-7	many
TGTGCCAGCAGCAAGAGTTACAATAGCAATCAGCCCCAGCATTTT	CASSKSYNSNQPQHF	.	TRBV11-2	TRBJ1-5	.
TGTGCCAGCAGTGGTAGCGGGGGCGACGAGCAGTACTTC	CASSGSGGDEQYF	TRBD2	TRBV2	TRBJ2-7	.
TGTGCCAGCAGCTATCTTTCGCTCGACGAGCAGTACTTC	CASSYLSLDEQYF	.	TRBV12-3/TRBV12-4	TRBJ2-7	many
TGCAGCTCCCCGCGGACATCTTCCCCATTTAACTATGGCTACACCTTC	CSSPRTSSPFNYGYTF	.	TRBV20-1	TRBJ1-2	.
TGTGCCAGCAGCTTAGTAACAGTTAATCAGCCCCAGCATTTT	CASSLVTVNQPQHF	.	TRBV7-2	TRBJ1-5	.
TGTGCCAGCAGCGTTGGGGACAGGCAATCCTACGAGCAGTACTTC	CASSVGDRQSYEQYF	TRBD1	TRBV9	TRBJ2-7	.
TGTGCCAGCAGTTATAACGTACAGGGGCCGGGGTCACCCCTCCACTTT	CASSYNVQGPGSPLHF	TRBD1	TRBV6-1	TRBJ1-6	many
TGTGCCAGTAACAAGGGAGGGGGCTACGAGCAGTACTTC	CASNKGGGYEQYF	.	TRBV6-1	TRBJ2-7	many
TGTGCCAGCAGCTTAAGGGAGGGGTTGAATGAGCAGTTCTTC	CASSLREGLNEQFF	TRBD2	TRBV7-9	TRBJ2-1	many
TGCAGCGTTGGAGTGCATTCGAGGTCCTACGAGCAGTACTTC	CSVGVHSRSYEQYF	.	TRBV29-1	TRBJ2-7	many
TGCAGTGCCAGTGAGGCAGCCCCCCAGGGACAGCCCCAGCATTTT	CSASEAAPQGQPQHF	.	TRBV20-1	TRBJ1-5	many
TGTGCCAGCAGCTTAGTAGGACCCGAGTATGGCTACACCTTC	CASSLVGPEYGYTF	.	TRBV7-2	TRBJ1-2	many
TGTGCCAGCAGTTACCTGGACGGTGAAGCTTTCTTT	CASSYLDGEAFF	.	TRBV6-5	TRBJ1-1	once
TGTGCCAGCACCGAAGCGGGAGGGATCTCCTACAATGAGCAGTTCTTC	CASTEAGGISYNEQFF	TRBD2	TRBV11-2	TRBJ2-1	many
TGCGCCAGCAGCTCTGGGACAGTTTCTCCGGAGGCCGGGGAGCTGTTTTTT	CASSSGTVSPEAGELFF	TRBD1	TRBV5-1	TRBJ2-2	many
TGTGCCAGTAGTCGACAGGGCCCTAGCAATCAGCCCCAGCATTTT	CASSRQGPSNQPQHF	TRBD1	TRBV19	TRBJ1-5	.
TGTGCCAGCAGCTTAGCGACGGCAAAGAGGGCTGAAGCTTTCTTT	CASSLATAKRAEAFF	.	TRBV11-3	TRBJ1-1	.
TGTGCCACCAGTGACCCTAGGGGGGACGGTCAGCCCCAGCATTTT	CATSDPRGDGQPQHF	.	TRBV24-1	TRBJ1-5	many
TGTGCCAGCCGACGGGAGCCGGGGAGCTCCTACGAGCAGTACTTC	CASRREPGSSYEQYF	.	TRBV11-2	TRBJ2-7	many
TGTGCCAGCAGCTTTCGTCGACTAGCGGGAGGTCAATACAATGAGCAGTTCTTC	CASSFRRLAGGQYNEQFF	TRBD2	TRBV5-5	TRBJ2-1	many
TGTGCCAGCAGCCAGGAAATCGCCGGGACTAGACAAACCGGGGAGCTGTTTTTT	CASSQEIAGTRQTGELFF	TRBD2	TRBV4-2	TRBJ2-2	.
TGTGCTGATATTAGGGACCGAGATAATGAAAAACTGTTTTTT	CADIRDRDNEKLFF	.	TRBV3-1	TRBJ1-4	few
TGTGCCAGCAGCTTGCGGGGGCAGGAGAACACCGGGGAGCTGTTTTTT	CASSLRGQENTGELFF	.	TRBV11-2	TRBJ2-2	many
TGTGCCAGCAGCGTAGCTGCGGGACCCCCTGGGGATGAGCAGTTCTTC	CASSVAAGPPGDEQFF	.	TRBV9	TRBJ2-1	.